These 26 T cell receptor beta chains were all obtained from the same sample, sequenced in a study of blood T cell repertoires in COVID-19. The table came from immunoSEQ multiplex PCR; TCRdb's copy has only in-frame clones and leaves some out. Seen here are nearly 55,000 clones, 70% to 90% observed once, and the top ten hold approximately 12%. Sequenced material: peripheral blood. Receptors originate from a man in his 70s with active COVID-19.

J is TRBJ1-6 and V is TRBV25-1; D is possibly TRBD1 (6 bases). The ends were cut back, 1 base at V and 2 bases at J, with 9 bases in the middle. The CDR3 length is 16 residues. The germline gives CDR1 MGHDK, CDR2 SYGVNS. CDR3 residues: CASSELGGTYNSPLHF. The CDR3 DNA follows: TGTGCCAGCAGTGAATTAGGGGGAACCTATAATTCACCCCTCCACTTT.

This clone has more than one count but fewer than ten. The chain has TRBV5-6 and TRBJ2-7; 7 nucleotides agree with TRBD1. The CDR3 contains 14 residues. Per germline, CDR1 SGHDT and CDR2 YYEEEE. V lost 5 bases and J lost 3; bases outside the gene matches: 8. This chain's CDR3 is CASSRGQTVYEQYF. CDR3 coding DNA: TGTGCCAGCAGTCGGGGACAGACCGTCTACGAGCAGTACTTC.

This clone was seen once. V gene TRBV7-2 combines with J gene TRBJ2-6; TRBD2 aligns across 7 bases. This CDR3 is built from 17 residues. CDR1 and CDR2 (germline): SGHTA, FQGNSA. With 5 bases clipped from V and 4 bases from J, the junction kept 11 bases outside the gene matches. Here the CDR3 reads CASSPGWGGRGANVLTF. The CDR3 region has the DNA TGTGCCAGCAGCCCAGGGTGGGGAGGGCGCGGGGCCAACGTCCTGACTTTC.

The chain has TRBV5-8 and TRBJ1-4; D might be TRBD1 (6 bases). The germline V gene encodes CDR1 SGHTS and CDR2 YDEGEE. The V and J ends lost 2 bases and 0 bases respectively, with 11 bases between them. The CDR3 is 16 residues long. The DNA for the CDR3 is TGTGCCAGCAGCTTATCGGCAGGGGCAACTAATGAAAAACTGTTTTTT. Translated: CASSLSAGATNEKLFF.

This rearrangement joins TRBV3-1 (or the pseudogene TRBV3-2) to TRBJ2-1; D unresolved. Looked up from germline, CDR1 is LGHDT and CDR2 is YNNKEL (reference sequence). The CDR3 has 11 residues. V lost 3 bases and J lost 7, with 4 bases in between. CDR3 sequence reads: CASSQRNEQFF. The DNA of the CDR3 is TGTGCCAGCAGCCAGAGGAATGAGCAGTTCTTC.

The V and J genes are TRBV11-3 and TRBJ1-3; D perhaps matches TRBD1 (6 bases). The CDR3 sequence is 13 residues long. CDR1 and CDR2 (germline): SGHNT, YENEEA. V lost 11 bases, J lost 0 bases, and 11 bases lay in between. CDR3 coding DNA: TGTGCCTTCTGGACAGTCTCTGGAAACACCATATATTTT. It encodes CAFWTVSGNTIYF.

The rearrangement uses TRBV15 and TRBJ1-1; no firm D call. The CDR3 sequence is 15 residues long. V was shortened by 0 bases and J by 5 bases, with 13 bases between the two germline ends. The germline V gene encodes CDR1 LNHNV and CDR2 YYDKDF (reference sequence). The CDR3: CATSRERAGETEAFF. The CDR3 DNA reads as TGTGCCACCAGCAGAGAGCGGGCGGGCGAAACTGAAGCTTTCTTT.

The V and J genes are TRBV6-5 and TRBJ1-1; 7 nucleotides agree with TRBD1. Germline assignment: CDR1 MNHEY and CDR2 SVGAGI. CDR3 size: 15 residues. J gave up 3 bases and V 2 bases, and 6 bases lay outside the gene matches. CDR3 bases: TGTGCCAGCAGTTACGCCAGGACAGGCTACACTGAAGCTTTCTTT. This codes for CASSYARTGYTEAFF.

This chain uses TRBV9 with TRBJ1-6, with no clear D. V gave up 0 bases and J gave up 9 bases, with 10 bases separating them. The CDR3 loop spans 14 amino acids. Germline CDR1 reads SGDLS; CDR2 reads YYNGEE. CDR3: CASSVGQEISPLHF. The CDR3 bases are TGTGCCAGCAGCGTAGGGCAGGAAATTTCACCCCTCCACTTT.

The V call is TRBV10-3, the J call TRBJ1-4; TRBD1 is a possible D gene (5 bases). The V end lost 2 bases, the J end lost 8 bases, and 6 bases lay between the germline ends. Germline CDR1 ENHRY, CDR2 SYGVKD. The CDR3 covers 12 residues. In DNA form, the CDR3 reads TGTGCCATCAGTGAGGGGGGGGAAAAACTGTTTTTT. It specifies CAISEGGEKLFF.

The chain couples TRBV4-3 to TRBJ1-2; D unclear. CDR1 is LGHNA, CDR2 YSLEER, per germline. The V end was cut by 1 base, the J end by 0 bases, with 9 bases between. The CDR3 is 15 residues long. The CDR3 DNA reads as TGCGCCAGCAGCCAAGTTCGCGCGGCTAACTATGGCTACACCTTC. Translated, it gives CASSQVRAANYGYTF.

The V call is TRBV6-4, the J call TRBJ2-2; D possibly matches TRBD1 or TRBD2 (5 bases each). The CDR3 covers 17 residues. Germline V gene sequence: CDR1 MRHNA, CDR2 SNTAGT. Between the trimmed V and J ends, which lost 6 bases and 3 bases, there was a span of 20 bases. CDR3 DNA: TGTGCCAGCAGCGACAGAACGAGGGTCGGCGACACCGGGGAGCTGTTTTTT. Protein sequence: CASSDRTRVGDTGELFF.

This chain's CDR3 is CASSFGDRETGELFF. CDR3 nucleotide sequence: TGCGCCAGCAGCTTCGGAGACAGGGAGACCGGGGAGCTGTTTTTT. The V and J genes are TRBV5-1 and TRBJ2-2; 7 positions agree with TRBD1. Unmatched junction bases numbered 6, after V lost 2 bases and J lost 5 bases. The CDR3 contains 15 residues. Germline V gene lookup returns CDR1 SGHRS and CDR2 YFSETQ.

This clone was recorded once. This rearrangement joins TRBV7-9 to TRBJ1-2, with TRBD1 matching over 7 bases. V lost 5 bases and J lost 6; bases outside the gene matches: 12. The CDR3 extends over 15 amino acids. Germline V gene lookup returns CDR1 SEHNR and CDR2 FQNEAQ (reference sequence). CDR3 sequence (DNA): TGTGCCAGCAGCCCAGAGACAGGGCGATACGATGGCTACACCTTC. Protein sequence: CASSPETGRYDGYTF.

This clone was seen a handful of times. V usage is TRBV29-1 and J usage is TRBJ1-2; a weak D match, TRBD1 (5 bases). This CDR3 region has 13 residues. Germline CDR1 is SQVTM and CDR2 is ANQGSEA. V gave up 7 bases and J gave up 2 bases, with 14 bases separating them. CDR3 sequence: CSARQQLNYGYTF. CDR3 DNA: TGCAGCGCTAGACAGCAACTGAACTATGGCTACACCTTC.

The chain carries TRBV24-1 and TRBJ1-5; D may be TRBD1 (6 bases). CDR1 is KGHDR, CDR2 SFDVKD, per germline. The CDR3 is 13 amino acids. The V end was cut by 10 bases, the J end by 5 bases, with 14 bases between. In nucleotides, the CDR3 is TGTGCCACGCAAGACAGGACCGATCAGCCCCAGCATTTT. As protein: CATQDRTDQPQHF.

The rearrangement uses TRBV6-5 and TRBJ2-4; 9 bases are shared with TRBD1. The V gene end was trimmed by 6 bases and the J gene end by 6 bases; junction bases not matched to a gene: 3. CDR1 is MNHEY, CDR2 SVGAGI, per germline. There are 13 residues in the CDR3. The CDR3 loop reads CASRGTGLNIQYF. The CDR3 coding sequence is TGTGCCAGCAGAGGGACAGGGTTAAACATTCAGTACTTC.

The V and J genes are TRBV19 and TRBJ1-5; TRBD1 aligns across 8 bases. V shed 5 bases and J 6 bases; nucleotides not matched to a gene: 6. Per germline, CDR1 LNHDA and CDR2 SQIVND (reference sequence). The CDR3 totals 14 residues. The CDR3 DNA follows: TGTGCCAGTAGTTCCCGACAGGGGAGTCAGCCCCAGCATTTT. Residues: CASSSRQGSQPQHF.

Note on this clone: Compared with germline, one end of the junction differs, possibly owing to a read error. This chain links TRBV6-5 with TRBJ1-2; 10 bases align to TRBD1. CDR3 length: 13 amino acids. In germline, CDR1 is MNHEY, CDR2 SVGAGI. CDR3 loop: CASSSSGGTGESF. As DNA, the CDR3 is TGTGCCAGCAGCTCCAGCGGCGGGACAGGGGAAAGCTTC.

This chain links TRBV19 with TRBJ1-2, with 7 bases lining up with TRBD1. Germline values: CDR1 LNHDA, CDR2 SQIVND (reference sequence). The CDR3 runs 17 residues. J lost 0 bases, V lost 4 bases, and 11 bases had no gene match. This CDR3 is CASSRRPGQPTNYGYTF. The CDR3 nucleotides are TGTGCCAGTAGTAGAAGACCGGGACAGCCTACTAACTATGGCTACACCTTC.

The chain combines TRBV11-3 with TRBJ2-5; TRBD1 aligns across 7 bases. Trimming cost V 5 bases and J 4 bases; bases outside gene matches: 10. The V gene's germline CDR1 is SGHNT and CDR2 YENEEA. CDR3 size: 15 residues. The CDR3 protein is CASSHRQGGVETQYF. Here the CDR3 DNA reads TGTGCCAGCAGCCACCGACAGGGTGGGGTAGAGACCCAGTACTTC.

The V and J genes are TRBV7-2 and TRBJ1-1; the match to TRBD1 covers 10 bases. The V segment lost 5 bases and the J segment 4 bases; nucleotides outside the gene matches: 16. Germline V lookup: CDR1 SGHTA, CDR2 FQGNSA. The CDR3 length is 18 residues. The CDR3 bases are TGTGCCAGCAGCCTCCGATCCGGGACAGGGGTAAGAGGCACTGAAGCTTTCTTT. This codes for CASSLRSGTGVRGTEAFF. The entire variable domain, with the rest obtained from reference TRBV7-2 and TRBJ1-1, is as follows: GAGVSQSPSNKVTEKGKDVELRCDPISGHTALYWYRQSLGQGLEFLIYFQGNSAPDKSGLPSDRFSAERTGGSVSTLTIQRTQQEDSAVYLCASSLRSGTGVRGTEAFFGQGTRLTVV.

This clone was recorded a few times. V is TRBV10-2 and J is TRBJ1-6; 10 nucleotides align to TRBD1. Germline CDR1 and CDR2: WSHSY and SAAADI. The CDR3 covers 17 residues. Trimming removed 6 bases from V and 5 bases from J; junction bases left unmatched: 10. The CDR3 DNA reads TGCGCCAGCAGCACCCCCGGGACAGGGGCCAATAATTCACCCCTCCACTTT. Translated: CASSTPGTGANNSPLHF.

This chain connects TRBV6-5 to TRBJ2-1; D perhaps matches TRBD2 (6 bases). This CDR3 contains 14 residues. Germline loops: CDR1 MNHEY, CDR2 SVGAGI. Trimming left V 2 bases short and J 8 bases short, with 13 bases between. The CDR3 here is CASSYGGIGDEQFF. The DNA for the CDR3 is TGTGCCAGCAGTTACGGGGGGATCGGGGATGAGCAGTTCTTC.

The V call is TRBV7-3, the J call TRBJ2-3, with 7 bases lining up with TRBD2. Trimming cost V 3 bases and J 9 bases; bases outside gene matches: 9. The CDR3 contains 14 residues. Per germline, CDR1 SGHTA and CDR2 FQGTGA. The CDR3 protein is CASSLEAGFGTQYF. Here the CDR3 DNA reads TGTGCCAGCAGCTTGGAAGCGGGGTTTGGGACGCAGTATTTT. The full variable domain, its missing parts supplied by reference TRBV7-3 and TRBJ2-3, is GAGVSQTPSNKVTEKGKYVELRCDPISGHTALYWYRQSLGQGPEFLIYFQGTGAADDSGLPNDRFFAVRPEGSVSTLKIQRTERGDSAVYLCASSLEAGFGTQYFGPGTRLTVL.

On this clone: At one end, the junction sequence differs from germline, possibly due to a read error. The DNA for the CDR3 is TGTGCCAGCAGTTCCGAACCGGGACAGGGGAGGCTTGTCTTT. It specifies CASSSEPGQGRLVF. V gene TRBV27 combines with J gene TRBJ1-1; 10 positions match TRBD1. The germline CDR1 and CDR2 sequences are MNHEY and SMNVEV (reference sequence). The CDR3 is 14 residues long.